These 26 T cell receptor beta chains were sequenced from one sample in a study of CD8 T cells in ankylosing spondylitis. TCRdb ran MiXCR on the 5' RACE reads and lists one entry per CDR3 protein. Of 200,000 to 300,000 distinct CDR3 sequences in the sample, over 9.5% were seen once. The sequencing sample was made of blood, either unsorted or a sorted T cell fraction (not recorded which). All receptors come from a male donor with ankylosing spondylitis or in good health (not recorded which).

In its sample, this clonotype was seen a few times. This rearrangement joins TRBV19 to TRBJ1-1; D gene uncertain. The CDR3 length is 14 residues. V lost 3 bases, J lost 11 bases, and 19 bases lay in between. Looked up from germline, CDR1 is LNHDA and CDR2 is SQIVND (reference sequence). The CDR3 loop is CASSISRTPSSAFF. CDR3 coding DNA: TGTGCCAGTAGTATTTCCAGGACCCCTAGCAGTGCTTTCTTT.

This clonotype was seen ten or more times. This chain joins TRBV20-1 and TRBJ1-1, with D uncertain. The length of the CDR3 is 14 residues. V was shortened by 5 bases and J by 4 bases, with 17 bases between the two germline ends. Per germline, CDR1 DFQATT and CDR2 SNEGSKA (reference sequence). CDR3 DNA sequence: TGCAGTGCTGCCCGGCTTAACCGGGGCACTGAAGCTTTCTTT. This sequence encodes CSAARLNRGTEAFF.

The sample holds many counts of this clonotype. The chain carries TRBV20-1 and TRBJ1-1; 7 positions agree with TRBD1. Trimming removed 6 bases from V and 5 bases from J; junction bases left unmatched: 9. The CDR3 covers 13 residues. Germline CDR1 reads DFQATT; CDR2 reads SNEGSKA (reference sequence). CDR3 sequence reads: CSAGPGGWTEAFF. The CDR3 bases are TGCAGTGCGGGACCAGGGGGGTGGACTGAAGCTTTCTTT.

This clonotype was detected only a few times. The chain recombines TRBV12-3 or TRBV12-4 with TRBJ2-3; perhaps D is TRBD1 or TRBD2 (5 bases each). The germline V and J ends were trimmed by 6 bases and 6 bases, with 19 bases remaining between them. The CDR3 is made up of 15 amino acids. CDR3 in amino acids: CASRFGAVKLDTQYF. CDR3 in DNA: TGTGCCAGCAGGTTCGGGGCGGTGAAGTTGGATACGCAGTATTTT.

V is TRBV30 and J is TRBJ1-5; D unresolved. The CDR3 totals 14 residues. With 0 bases removed from V and 5 bases from J, the gap between germline ends came to 11 bases. Germline CDR1 GTSNPN, CDR2 SVGIG (reference sequence). The CDR3, as DNA: TGTGCCTGGAGTGTCGATACGGCAGATCAGCCCCAGCATTTT. This sequence encodes CAWSVDTADQPQHF.

J is TRBJ1-1 and V is TRBV30, with unresolved D. The V end was cut by 0 bases, the J end by 0 bases, with 5 bases between. Germline values: CDR1 GTSNPN, CDR2 SVGIG (reference sequence). This CDR3 is 13 amino acids long. CDR3 sequence reads: CAWSVYMNTEAFF. DNA for the CDR3: TGTGCCTGGAGTGTTTATATGAACACTGAAGCTTTCTTT.

This clonotype has a count of ten or more. This sequence joins TRBV7-2 and TRBJ1-2, with D possibly matching TRBD1 (5 bases). Trimming removed 3 bases from V and 3 bases from J, with 8 bases in between. Germline CDR1 reads SGHTA; CDR2 reads FQGNSA. The CDR3 is 13 residues long. The CDR3 DNA sequence: TGTGCCAGCAGCTTCGGGGGAGACTATGGCTACACCTTC. Residues: CASSFGGDYGYTF.

This clonotype has just a few counts. This chain links TRBV7-9 with TRBJ1-2, with TRBD1 identical over 8 bases. The trim removed 5 bases at V and 5 bases at J, leaving 4 bases unmatched. Germline lookup yields CDR1 SEHNR and CDR2 FQNEAQ (reference sequence). This CDR3 has 13 residues. Written as DNA, the CDR3 is TGTGCCAGCAGCGAACAGGGGGGATATGGCTACACCTTC. This gives the protein CASSEQGGYGYTF.

This clonotype was picked up many times. The rearrangement links TRBV20-1 to TRBJ2-7; 8 nucleotides match TRBD2. Germline values: CDR1 DFQATT, CDR2 SNEGSKA (reference sequence). The CDR3 consists of 13 residues. J gave up 2 bases and V 7 bases, and 7 bases lay outside the gene matches. In DNA form, the CDR3 reads TGCAGTGTAAAGCGGGAGATGACCTACGAGCAGTACTTC. Residues: CSVKREMTYEQYF.

Regarding this clonotype: The junction and the germline gene differ at one end; a read error may be behind it. The CDR3 region has the DNA TGCACCAGCAGCTCGGACAGGACCTACTACGAGCAGTACTTC. This gives the protein CTSSSDRTYYEQYF. The chain employs TRBV5-1 and TRBJ2-7; 7 nucleotides line up with TRBD1. Germline loops: CDR1 SGHRS, CDR2 YFSETQ. This CDR3 contains 14 residues.

This clonotype came up many times. The rearrangement links TRBV5-1 to TRBJ2-5; D could derive from TRBD1 or TRBD2 (5 bases each). The CDR3 sequence is 17 residues long. Germline CDR1 is SGHRS and CDR2 is YFSETQ. The ends were cut back, 2 bases at V and 0 bases at J, with 17 bases in the middle. CDR3 coding DNA: TGCGCCAGCAGCTTTACGGGGACGCAATTGTACCAAGAGACCCAGTACTTC. Translated: CASSFTGTQLYQETQYF. Full variable domain (rest looked up from reference TRBV5-1 and TRBJ2-5): KAGVTQTPRYLIKTRGQQVTLSCSPISGHRSVSWYQQTPGQGLQFLFEYFSETQRNKGNFPGRFSGRQFSNSRSEMNVSTLELGDSALYLCASSFTGTQLYQETQYFGPGTRLLVL.

The chain combines TRBV30 with TRBJ2-7, with D perhaps given as TRBD1 or TRBD2 (5 bases each). This CDR3 spans 14 amino acids. Trimming shortened V by 2 bases and J by 9 bases, and 20 bases separated the two germline ends. Germline CDR1 GTSNPN, CDR2 SVGIG (reference sequence). CDR3 amino acids: CAWSPGKRAFGQYF. The CDR3 nucleotides are TGTGCCTGGAGTCCAGGGAAGAGGGCGTTTGGGCAGTACTTC.

Notes on this clonotype: This may be a read error: a much more frequent sequence differs by one nucleotide. V and J are TRBV7-2 and TRBJ2-7, with 10 bases lining up with TRBD1. This CDR3 is built from 15 residues. Germline V gene lookup returns CDR1 SGHTA and CDR2 FQGNSA. CDR3 protein: CVSSGGQGVAYEQYF. CDR3 nucleotide sequence: TGTGTCAGCAGCGGAGGACAGGGGGTAGCCTACGAGCAGTACTTC. Full variable domain (outside the CDR3, taken from reference TRBV7-2 and TRBJ2-7): GAGVSQSPSNKVTEKGKDVELRCDPISGHTALYWYRQSLGQGLEFLIYFQGNSAPDKSGLPSDRFSAERTGGSVSTLTIQRTQQEDSAVYLCVSSGGQGVAYEQYFGPGTRLTVT.

This clonotype was counted many times. J is TRBJ1-1 and V is TRBV29-1, with D unclear. The germline V and J ends were trimmed by 5 bases and 4 bases, with 14 bases remaining between them. Germline V gives CDR1 SQVTM, CDR2 ANQGSEA. The CDR3 contains 13 residues. CDR3 in amino acids: CSVRGRTSTEAFF. The DNA for the CDR3 is TGCAGCGTTCGCGGTAGGACCTCCACTGAAGCTTTCTTT.

This clonotype has just one count. The V gene is TRBV27, the J gene TRBJ2-1, with 8 bases aligning to TRBD2. The CDR3 totals 16 residues. J lost 8 bases, V lost 6 bases, and 15 bases had no gene match. Germline CDR1 reads MNHEY; CDR2 reads SMNVEV (reference sequence). CDR3 in amino acids: CASREEPGLEIDEQFF. CDR3 sequence (DNA): TGTGCCAGCAGAGAGGAACCGGGACTAGAAATCGATGAGCAGTTCTTC.

This clonotype has a count of ten or more. The gene calls are TRBV5-1 and TRBJ2-5; D not certain. V was trimmed by 0 bases and J by 13 bases, leaving 13 bases between them. The CDR3 has 12 residues. The germline CDR1 and CDR2 sequences are SGHRS and YFSETQ. CDR3: CASSLGREVPYF. CDR3 in DNA: TGCGCCAGCAGCTTGGGACGCGAGGTCCCGTACTTC.

This clonotype was seen many times. This chain uses TRBV20-1 with TRBJ1-2; 8 bases agree with TRBD1. CDR1 and CDR2 (germline): DFQATT, SNEGSKA (reference sequence). With V trimmed by 6 bases and J by 6 bases, 6 bases remained unmatched. The length of the CDR3 is 12 residues. CDR3 coding DNA: TGCAGTGCGCAGACAGGGGTGGATGGCTACACCTTC. It yields the protein CSAQTGVDGYTF.

This clonotype came up many times. V gene TRBV29-1 combines with J gene TRBJ2-2; TRBD2 matches at 7 bases. The germline gives CDR1 SQVTM, CDR2 ANQGSEA. The CDR3 runs to 12 residues. The CDR3: CTIRGRDGELFF. The CDR3 coding sequence is TGCACCATCCGGGGGAGGGACGGGGAGCTGTTTTTT.

This chain uses TRBV2 with TRBJ2-3; the match to TRBD1 covers 8 bases. In germline, CDR1 is SNHLY, CDR2 FYNNEI. With V trimmed by 6 bases and J by 3 bases, 8 bases remained unmatched. The CDR3 runs to 15 residues. CDR3 amino acids: CASSRDRGGTDTQYF. Here the CDR3 DNA reads TGTGCCAGCAGCCGAGACAGGGGTGGTACAGATACGCAGTATTTT.

There are many counts of this clonotype. The V and J genes are TRBV6-1 and TRBJ2-2; the match to TRBD2 covers 11 bases. The CDR3 runs to 17 residues. Unmatched junction bases numbered 7, after V lost 4 bases and J lost 3 bases. CDR1 and CDR2 from the germline V gene are MNHNS and SASEGT. The CDR3 region is CASSGTSGGGDTGELFF. DNA of the CDR3: TGTGCCAGCAGTGGAACTAGCGGGGGAGGGGACACCGGGGAGCTGTTTTTT.

This clonotype was seen a handful of times. The V gene is TRBV4-2, the J gene TRBJ2-7; D perhaps matches TRBD2 (6 bases). CDR1 and CDR2 from the germline V gene are LGHNA and YNFKEQ. This CDR3 comprises 15 residues. V dropped 3 bases and J dropped 2 bases, with 14 bases sitting between them. The CDR3 is CASSQRTEGPYEQYF. For the CDR3, the DNA is TGTGCCAGCAGCCAGAGAACGGAGGGTCCCTACGAGCAGTACTTC.

This clonotype was seen more than once but under ten times. This chain uses TRBV19 with TRBJ2-2, with 8 nucleotides matching TRBD2. Per germline, CDR1 LNHDA and CDR2 SQIVND (reference sequence). The CDR3 runs 16 residues. Losses at the gene ends were 7 bases for V and 5 bases for J; bases not matched to a gene: 12. The CDR3 sequence is CASMRPAGGQTGELFF. DNA for the CDR3: TGTGCCAGTATGCGACCGGCGGGGGGCCAAACCGGGGAGCTGTTTTTT.

This clonotype was picked up a small number of times. This chain connects TRBV5-1 to TRBJ2-1; D remains ambiguous. This CDR3 has 14 amino acids. Per the germline V gene, CDR1 is SGHRS and CDR2 is YFSETQ. The V gene lost 0 bases and the J gene lost 8 bases, with 12 bases spanning the gap. CDR3 protein: CASSLVRLSDEQFF. The CDR3 region has the DNA TGCGCCAGCAGCTTGGTGCGACTCTCCGATGAGCAGTTCTTC.

This clonotype was seen many times. The chain carries TRBV5-6 and TRBJ1-6; 9 bases align to TRBD1. The CDR3 is 16 amino acids. Germline V CDR1 and CDR2: SGHDT, YYEEEE. Trimming at V came to 4 bases and at J to 10 bases, leaving 12 bases not matched to a gene. In DNA form, the CDR3 reads TGTGCCAGCAGCCCATACCCGGGACAGGGACACTCACCCCTCCACTTT. Its translation: CASSPYPGQGHSPLHF.

This clonotype was observed at least ten times. The J gene is TRBJ2-7, the V gene TRBV6-1; 7 bases map to TRBD2. The V and J ends lost 6 bases and 1 base, in that order; junction bases with no gene match: 6. The CDR3 extends over 14 amino acids. Germline V gene data show CDR1 as MNHNS and CDR2 as SASEGT. The DNA of the CDR3 is TGTGCCAGCAGCCGGACTAGACTATCCTACGAGCAGTACTTC. Translation: CASSRTRLSYEQYF.

This clonotype was counted at least ten times. The gene calls are TRBV6-2 or TRBV6-3 and TRBJ2-3; D is unresolved. The CDR3 has 14 residues. The germline CDR1 and CDR2 sequences are MNHEY and SVGEGT. Trimming took off 2 bases at V and 1 base at J, with 7 bases between the two ends. The DNA for the CDR3 is TGTGCCAGCAGTTACACCCCCGGCACAGATACGCAGTATTTT. It translates to CASSYTPGTDTQYF.